This TCR beta chain is from a study of early T cells in non-severe SARS-CoV-2 infection. Study summary: Sequenced material consisted of bulk RNA (from unsorted whole blood), and chains were unpaired.

Study-level points and caveats: VDJdb matches were skewed toward anti-spike CD8 T cell responses.

Trimming removed 2 bases at V and 6 bases at J, with 10 bases between. The CDR3 length is 14 residues. Germline V gives CDR1 MNHEY, CDR2 SVGEGT. This clonotype showed up many times. Antigen specificity is unknown. In the library, individual cDNA molecules carried attached unique molecular identifiers. TCRdb reprocessed the 5' RACE reads via MiXCR and lists one record per CDR3 protein. Among more than 60,000 distinct CDR3 sequences listed, approximately 13% were seen once. This TCR was recovered from an adult who was a healthcare worker with PCR-confirmed SARS-CoV-2 infection or an uninfected control (not recorded which). The chain carries TRBV6-2 or TRBV6-3 and TRBJ2-2, with D possibly matching TRBD1 (6 bases). Material: whole blood. The CDR3 protein is CASSYQGTAGELFF. DNA of the CDR3: TGTGCCAGCAGTTACCAGGGGACGGCCGGGGAGCTGTTTTTT.